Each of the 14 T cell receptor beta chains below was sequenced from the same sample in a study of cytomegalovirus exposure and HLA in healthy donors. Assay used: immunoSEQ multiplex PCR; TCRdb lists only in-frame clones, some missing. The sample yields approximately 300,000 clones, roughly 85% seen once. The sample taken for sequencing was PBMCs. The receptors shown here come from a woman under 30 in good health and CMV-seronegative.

The CDR3 sequence: CASSPQREYNEQFF. The CDR3 DNA follows: TGTGCCAGCTCCCCCCAGCGGGAGTACAATGAGCAGTTCTTC. This chain connects TRBV27 to TRBJ2-1, with 8 bases identical to TRBD2. V trimming: 8 bases; J trimming: 4 bases; junction bases outside the gene matches: 7. In germline, CDR1 is MNHEY, CDR2 SMNVEV (reference sequence). This CDR3 spans 14 amino acids.

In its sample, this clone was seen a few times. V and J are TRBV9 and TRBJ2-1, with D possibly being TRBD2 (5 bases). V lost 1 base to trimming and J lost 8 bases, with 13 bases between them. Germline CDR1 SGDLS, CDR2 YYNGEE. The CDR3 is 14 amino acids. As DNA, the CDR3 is TGTGCCAGCAGCGTACAGGACTTGATGGATGAGCAGTTCTTC. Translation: CASSVQDLMDEQFF. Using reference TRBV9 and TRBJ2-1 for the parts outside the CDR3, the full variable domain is DSGVTQTPKHLITATGQRVTLRCSPRSGDLSVYWYQQSLDQGLQFLIQYYNGEERAKGNILERFSAQQFPDLHSELNLSSLELGDSALYFCASSVQDLMDEQFFGPGTRLTVL.

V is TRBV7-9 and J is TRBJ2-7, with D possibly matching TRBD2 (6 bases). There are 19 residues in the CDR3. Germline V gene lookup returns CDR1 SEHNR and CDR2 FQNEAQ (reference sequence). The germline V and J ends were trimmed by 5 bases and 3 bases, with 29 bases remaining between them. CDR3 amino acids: CASSPTPGHGAGPDYEQYF. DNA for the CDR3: TGTGCCAGCAGCCCGACTCCGGGGCACGGGGCGGGGCCGGACTACGAGCAGTACTTC.

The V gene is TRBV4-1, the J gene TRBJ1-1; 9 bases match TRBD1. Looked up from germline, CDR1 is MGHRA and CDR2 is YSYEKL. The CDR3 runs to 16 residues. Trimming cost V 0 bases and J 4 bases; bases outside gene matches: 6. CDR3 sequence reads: CASSQDPTGGGTEAFF. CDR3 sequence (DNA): TGCGCCAGCAGCCAAGATCCGACAGGGGGTGGCACTGAAGCTTTCTTT.

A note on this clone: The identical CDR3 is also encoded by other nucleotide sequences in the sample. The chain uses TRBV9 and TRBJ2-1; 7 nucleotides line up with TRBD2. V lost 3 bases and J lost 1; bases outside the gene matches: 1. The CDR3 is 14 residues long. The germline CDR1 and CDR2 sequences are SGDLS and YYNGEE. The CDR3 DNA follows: TGTGCCAGCAGCGGCGGGAGTTCCTACAATGAGCAGTTCTTC. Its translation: CASSGGSSYNEQFF.

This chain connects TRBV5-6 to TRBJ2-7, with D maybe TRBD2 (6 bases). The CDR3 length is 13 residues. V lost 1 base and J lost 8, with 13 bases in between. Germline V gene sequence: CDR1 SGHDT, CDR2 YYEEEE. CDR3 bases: TGTGCCAGCAGCTTGAGTCAGGGACTTCAGCAGTACTTC. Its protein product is CASSLSQGLQQYF.

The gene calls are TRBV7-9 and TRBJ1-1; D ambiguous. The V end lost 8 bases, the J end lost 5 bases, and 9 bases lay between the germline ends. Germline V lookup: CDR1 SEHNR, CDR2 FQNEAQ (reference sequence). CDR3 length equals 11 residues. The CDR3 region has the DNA TGTGCCAGCCGCGGCGGGACTGAAGCTTTCTTT. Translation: CASRGGTEAFF.

CDR3 DNA sequence: TGCGCCAGCAGCCAGGGTGACAGGGTCGAGGGCGCTTTCTTT. This gives the protein CASSQGDRVEGAFF. The J gene is TRBJ1-1, the V gene TRBV4-3, with TRBD1 identical over 7 bases. This CDR3 spans 14 amino acids. The V segment lost 3 bases and the J segment 11 bases; nucleotides outside the gene matches: 12. The germline gives CDR1 LGHNA, CDR2 YSLEER.

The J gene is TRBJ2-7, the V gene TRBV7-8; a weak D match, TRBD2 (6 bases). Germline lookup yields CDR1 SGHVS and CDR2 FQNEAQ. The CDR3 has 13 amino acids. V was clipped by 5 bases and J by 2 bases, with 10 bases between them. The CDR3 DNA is TGTGCCAGCAGCCGGGACTTCACCTACGAGCAGTACTTC. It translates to CASSRDFTYEQYF.

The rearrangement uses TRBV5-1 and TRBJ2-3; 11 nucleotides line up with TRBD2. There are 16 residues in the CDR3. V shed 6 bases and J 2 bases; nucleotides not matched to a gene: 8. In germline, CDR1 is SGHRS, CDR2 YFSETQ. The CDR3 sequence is CASTLGLAGDTDTQYF. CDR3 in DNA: TGCGCCAGCACCCTCGGACTAGCGGGTGACACAGATACGCAGTATTTT.

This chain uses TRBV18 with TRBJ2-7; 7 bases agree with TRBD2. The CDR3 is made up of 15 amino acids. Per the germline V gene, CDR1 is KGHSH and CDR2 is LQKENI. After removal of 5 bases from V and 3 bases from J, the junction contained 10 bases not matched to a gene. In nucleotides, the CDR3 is TGTGCCAGCTCAGCCGGGAGCCGGGGGGTCTACGAGCAGTACTTC. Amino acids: CASSAGSRGVYEQYF.

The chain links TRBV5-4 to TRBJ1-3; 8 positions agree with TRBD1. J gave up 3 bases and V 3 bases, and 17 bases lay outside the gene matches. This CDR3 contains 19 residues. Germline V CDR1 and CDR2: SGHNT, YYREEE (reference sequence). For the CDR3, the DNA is TGTGCCAGCAGCTCGATCGGGACAGGAATCGGAGGTTATGGAAACACCATATATTTT. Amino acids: CASSSIGTGIGGYGNTIYF.

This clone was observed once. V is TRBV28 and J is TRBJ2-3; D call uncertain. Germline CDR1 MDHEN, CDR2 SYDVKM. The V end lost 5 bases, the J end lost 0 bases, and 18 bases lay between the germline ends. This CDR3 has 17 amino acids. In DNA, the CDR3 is TGTGCCAGCAGTCCCCCCTGGGCAGTTCTTAGCACAGATACGCAGTATTTT. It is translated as CASSPPWAVLSTDTQYF.

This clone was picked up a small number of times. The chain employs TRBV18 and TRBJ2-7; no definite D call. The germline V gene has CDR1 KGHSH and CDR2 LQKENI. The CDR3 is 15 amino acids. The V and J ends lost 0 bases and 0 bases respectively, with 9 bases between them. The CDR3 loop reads CASSPPARSSYEQYF. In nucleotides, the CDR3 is TGTGCCAGCTCACCACCGGCTAGGAGCTCCTACGAGCAGTACTTC.